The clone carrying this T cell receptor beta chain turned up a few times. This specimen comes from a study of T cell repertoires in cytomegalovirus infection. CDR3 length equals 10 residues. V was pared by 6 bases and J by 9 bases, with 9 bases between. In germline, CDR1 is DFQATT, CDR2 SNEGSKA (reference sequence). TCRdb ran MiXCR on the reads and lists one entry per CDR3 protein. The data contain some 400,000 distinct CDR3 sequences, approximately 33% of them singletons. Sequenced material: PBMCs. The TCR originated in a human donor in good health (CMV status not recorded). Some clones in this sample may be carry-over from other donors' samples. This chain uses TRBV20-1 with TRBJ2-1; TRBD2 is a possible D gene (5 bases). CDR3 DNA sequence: TGCAGTGCCCCCGGGATTGAGCAGTTCTTC. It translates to CSAPGIEQFF.